This entry concerns a single T cell receptor beta chain. Its cognate antigen is unknown. This entry is derived from a study of post-analysis software for immune sequencing data. Findings of the study overall: The normalized Chao1 diversity of multiple sclerosis patients was significantly lower than that of controls. By F measure, samples from a shared preparation batch strongly co-clustered. There were roughly five TRBV segments more frequent in patients than controls, and TRBV5-6, TRBV5-1 and TRBV20-1 were among them.

Trimming cost V 2 bases and J 4 bases, with 18 bases left between them. CDR1 and CDR2 from the germline V gene are MGHDK and SYGVNS. The CDR3 sequence is 16 residues long. Included in the TCR beta cDNA libraries were unique molecular identifiers. Out of roughly 0.95 to 10 million T cells, a few hundred thousand cDNA molecules were generated. MiXCR, run by TCRdb on the PCR reads, gives a single entry per CDR3 protein. The repertoire consists of about 460,000 distinct CDR3 sequences, with 40% to 55% occurring once and the leading ten covering 12%. This TCR derives from a girl aged 5-17 years with multiple sclerosis. This chain uses TRBV25-1 with TRBJ2-7; D possibly corresponds to TRBD1 (5 bases). The material sequenced was blood. This chain's CDR3 is CASSERGVGNGYEQYF. The CDR3 DNA reads TGTGCCAGCAGTGAAAGGGGCGTAGGGAATGGGTACGAGCAGTACTTC.